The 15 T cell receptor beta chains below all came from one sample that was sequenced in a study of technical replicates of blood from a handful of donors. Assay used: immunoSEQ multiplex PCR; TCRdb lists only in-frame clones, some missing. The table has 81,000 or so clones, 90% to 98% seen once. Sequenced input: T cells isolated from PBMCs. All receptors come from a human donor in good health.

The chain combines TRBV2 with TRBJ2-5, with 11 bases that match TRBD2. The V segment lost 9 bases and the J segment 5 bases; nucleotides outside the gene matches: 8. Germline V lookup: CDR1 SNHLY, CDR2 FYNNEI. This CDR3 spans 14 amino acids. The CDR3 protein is CASKLAGGVETQYF. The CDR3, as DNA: TGTGCCAGTAAGCTAGCGGGAGGTGTCGAGACCCAGTACTTC.

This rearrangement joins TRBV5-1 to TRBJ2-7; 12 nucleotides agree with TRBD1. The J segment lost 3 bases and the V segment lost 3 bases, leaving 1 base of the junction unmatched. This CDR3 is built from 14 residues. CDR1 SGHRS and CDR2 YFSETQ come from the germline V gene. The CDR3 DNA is TGCGCCAGCAGCTGGGACAGGGGGCGCTACGAGCAGTACTTC. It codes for CASSWDRGRYEQYF. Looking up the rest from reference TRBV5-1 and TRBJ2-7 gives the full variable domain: KAGVTQTPRYLIKTRGQQVTLSCSPISGHRSVSWYQQTPGQGLQFLFEYFSETQRNKGNFPGRFSGRQFSNSRSEMNVSTLELGDSALYLCASSWDRGRYEQYFGPGTRLTVT.

DNA of the CDR3: TGTGCCAGCAGCGCGGTGGGCAATCAGCCCCAGCATTTT. This gives the protein CASSAVGNQPQHF. The chain links TRBV7-9 to TRBJ1-5, with unresolved D. This CDR3 region has 13 residues. CDR1 is SEHNR and CDR2 is FQNEAQ in the germline V gene (reference sequence). With 5 bases removed from V and 2 bases from J, the gap between germline ends came to 7 bases.

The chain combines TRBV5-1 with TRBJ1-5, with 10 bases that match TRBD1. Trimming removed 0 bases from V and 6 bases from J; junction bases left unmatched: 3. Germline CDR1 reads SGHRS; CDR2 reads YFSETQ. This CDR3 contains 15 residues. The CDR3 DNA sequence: TGCGCCAGCAGCTTGGAGACAGGGGGCAGTCAGCCCCAGCATTTT. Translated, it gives CASSLETGGSQPQHF.

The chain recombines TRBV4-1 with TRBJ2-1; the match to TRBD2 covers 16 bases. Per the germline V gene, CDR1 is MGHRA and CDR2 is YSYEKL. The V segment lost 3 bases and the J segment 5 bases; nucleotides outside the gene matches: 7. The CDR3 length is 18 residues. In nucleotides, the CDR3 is TGCGCCAGCAGCCAGATGCCGGGACTAGCGGGAGGGCACAATGAGCAGTTCTTC. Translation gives CASSQMPGLAGGHNEQFF.

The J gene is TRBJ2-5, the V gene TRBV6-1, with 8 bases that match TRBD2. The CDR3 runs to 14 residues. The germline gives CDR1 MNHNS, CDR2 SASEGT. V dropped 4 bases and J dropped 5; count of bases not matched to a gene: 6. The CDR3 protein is CASSATSGRETQYF. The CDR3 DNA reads TGTGCCAGCAGTGCAACTAGCGGCCGGGAGACCCAGTACTTC.

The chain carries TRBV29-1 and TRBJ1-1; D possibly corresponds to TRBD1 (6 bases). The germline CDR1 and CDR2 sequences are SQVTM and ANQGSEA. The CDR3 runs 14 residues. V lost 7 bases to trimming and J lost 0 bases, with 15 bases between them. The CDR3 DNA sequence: TGCAGCGCAGGCACACAGGGAATGAACACTGAAGCTTTCTTT. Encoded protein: CSAGTQGMNTEAFF.

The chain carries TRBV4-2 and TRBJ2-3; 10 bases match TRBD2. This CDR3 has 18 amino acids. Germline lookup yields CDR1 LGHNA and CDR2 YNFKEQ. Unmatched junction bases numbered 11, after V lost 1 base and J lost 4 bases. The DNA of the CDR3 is TGTGCCAGCAGCCAAGGGGGGAGCGGGGGGGCGTTCTCAGATACGCAGTATTTT. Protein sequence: CASSQGGSGGAFSDTQYF.

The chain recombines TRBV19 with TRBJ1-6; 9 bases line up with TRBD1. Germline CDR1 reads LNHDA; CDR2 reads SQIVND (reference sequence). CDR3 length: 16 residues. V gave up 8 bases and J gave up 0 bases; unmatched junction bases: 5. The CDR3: CASQGQGSSYNSPLHF. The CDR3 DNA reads TGTGCCAGTCAAGGACAGGGGAGCTCCTATAATTCACCCCTCCACTTT.

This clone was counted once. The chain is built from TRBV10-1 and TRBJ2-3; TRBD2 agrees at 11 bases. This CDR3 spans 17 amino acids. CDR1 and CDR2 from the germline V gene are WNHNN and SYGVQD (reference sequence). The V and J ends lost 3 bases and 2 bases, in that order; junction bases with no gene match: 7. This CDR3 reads CASSDISGGDNTDTQYF. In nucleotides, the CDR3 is TGCGCCAGCAGTGATATTAGCGGGGGGGACAACACAGATACGCAGTATTTT.

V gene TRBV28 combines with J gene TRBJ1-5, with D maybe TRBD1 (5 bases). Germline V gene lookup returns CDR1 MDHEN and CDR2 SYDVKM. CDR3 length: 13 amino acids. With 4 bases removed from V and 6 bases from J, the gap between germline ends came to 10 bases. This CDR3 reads CASSSRVGQPQHF. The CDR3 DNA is TGTGCCAGCAGTTCCAGGGTAGGTCAGCCCCAGCATTTT.

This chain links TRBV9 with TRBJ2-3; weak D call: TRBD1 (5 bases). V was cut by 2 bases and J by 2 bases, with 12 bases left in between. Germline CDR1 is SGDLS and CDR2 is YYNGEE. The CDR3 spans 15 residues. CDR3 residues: CASSVRQQNTDTQYF. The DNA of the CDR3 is TGTGCCAGCAGCGTTCGACAGCAAAACACAGATACGCAGTATTTT.

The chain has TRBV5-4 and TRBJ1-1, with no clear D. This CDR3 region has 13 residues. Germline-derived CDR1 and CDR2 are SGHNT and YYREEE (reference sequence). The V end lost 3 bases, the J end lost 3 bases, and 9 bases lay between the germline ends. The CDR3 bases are TGTGCCAGCAGCTCAGGTCAATACACTGAAGCTTTCTTT. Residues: CASSSGQYTEAFF. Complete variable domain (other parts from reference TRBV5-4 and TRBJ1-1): ETGVTQSPTHLIKTRGQQVTLRCSSQSGHNTVSWYQQALGQGPQFIFQYYREEENGRGNFPPRFSGLQFPNYSSELNVNALELDDSALYLCASSSGQYTEAFFGQGTRLTVV.

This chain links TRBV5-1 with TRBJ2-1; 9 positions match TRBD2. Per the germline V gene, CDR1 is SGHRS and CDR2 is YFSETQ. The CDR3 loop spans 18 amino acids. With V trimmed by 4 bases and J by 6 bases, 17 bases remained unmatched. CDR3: CASSREGGAGGPGNEQFF. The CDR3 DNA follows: TGCGCCAGCAGCCGGGAGGGCGGAGCGGGGGGCCCAGGCAATGAGCAGTTCTTC. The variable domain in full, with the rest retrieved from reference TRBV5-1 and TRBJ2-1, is KAGVTQTPRYLIKTRGQQVTLSCSPISGHRSVSWYQQTPGQGLQFLFEYFSETQRNKGNFPGRFSGRQFSNSRSEMNVSTLELGDSALYLCASSREGGAGGPGNEQFFGPGTRLTVL.

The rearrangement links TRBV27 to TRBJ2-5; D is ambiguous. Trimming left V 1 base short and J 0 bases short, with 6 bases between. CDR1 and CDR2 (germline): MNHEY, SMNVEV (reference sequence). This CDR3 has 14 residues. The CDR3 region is CASSLFPDQETQYF. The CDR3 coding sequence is TGTGCCAGCAGTTTATTTCCAGACCAAGAGACCCAGTACTTC.